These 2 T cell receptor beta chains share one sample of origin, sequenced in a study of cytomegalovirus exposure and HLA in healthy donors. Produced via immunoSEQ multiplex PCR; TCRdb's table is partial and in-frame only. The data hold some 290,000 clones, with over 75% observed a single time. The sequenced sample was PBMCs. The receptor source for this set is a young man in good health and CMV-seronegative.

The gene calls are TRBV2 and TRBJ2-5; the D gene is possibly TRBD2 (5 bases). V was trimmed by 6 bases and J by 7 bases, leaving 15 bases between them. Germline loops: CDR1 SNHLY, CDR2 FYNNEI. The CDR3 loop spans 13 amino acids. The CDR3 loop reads CASSPLAQRTQYF. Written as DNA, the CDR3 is TGTGCCAGCAGCCCGCTAGCCCAGAGGACCCAGTACTTC.

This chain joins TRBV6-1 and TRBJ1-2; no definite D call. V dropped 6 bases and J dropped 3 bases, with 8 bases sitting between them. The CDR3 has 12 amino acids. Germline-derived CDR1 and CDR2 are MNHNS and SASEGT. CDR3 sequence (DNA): TGTGCCAGCAGCGAGATAGACTATGGCTACACCTTC. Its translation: CASSEIDYGYTF.